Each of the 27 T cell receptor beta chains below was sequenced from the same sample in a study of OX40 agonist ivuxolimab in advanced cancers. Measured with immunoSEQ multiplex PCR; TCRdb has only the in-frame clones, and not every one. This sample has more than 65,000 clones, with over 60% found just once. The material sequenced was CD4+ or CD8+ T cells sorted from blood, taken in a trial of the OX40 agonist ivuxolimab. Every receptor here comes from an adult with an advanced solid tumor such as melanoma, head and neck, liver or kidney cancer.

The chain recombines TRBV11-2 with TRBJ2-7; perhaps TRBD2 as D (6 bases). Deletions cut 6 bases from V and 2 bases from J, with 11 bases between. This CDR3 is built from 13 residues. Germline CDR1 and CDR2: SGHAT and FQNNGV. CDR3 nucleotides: TGTGCCAGCAGTCTGGGGGGACCCTACGAGCAGTACTTC. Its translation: CASSLGGPYEQYF.

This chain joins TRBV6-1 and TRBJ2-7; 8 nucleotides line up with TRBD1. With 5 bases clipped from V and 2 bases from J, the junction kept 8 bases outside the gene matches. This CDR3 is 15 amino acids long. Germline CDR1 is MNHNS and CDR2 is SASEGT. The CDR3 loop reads CASSIRQGPAYEQYF. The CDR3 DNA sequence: TGTGCCAGCAGTATCAGACAGGGGCCAGCCTACGAGCAGTACTTC.

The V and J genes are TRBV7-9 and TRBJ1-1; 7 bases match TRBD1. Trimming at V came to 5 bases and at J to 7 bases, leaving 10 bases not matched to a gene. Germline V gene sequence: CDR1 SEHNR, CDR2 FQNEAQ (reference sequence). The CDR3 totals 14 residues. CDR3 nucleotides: TGTGCCAGCAGCCCTGGGACAGATGGAAATGAAGCTTTCTTT. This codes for CASSPGTDGNEAFF.

CDR3 DNA: TGCGCCAGCAGCCCGGGACACCAATCCTCTGGGGCCAACGTCCTGACTTTC. It codes for CASSPGHQSSGANVLTF. The V call is TRBV5-1, the J call TRBJ2-6; D is perhaps TRBD1 (6 bases). CDR3 length equals 17 residues. Trimming shortened V by 4 bases and J by 0 bases, and 14 bases separated the two germline ends. Germline CDR1 and CDR2: SGHRS and YFSETQ. Complete variable domain (other parts from reference TRBV5-1 and TRBJ2-6): KAGVTQTPRYLIKTRGQQVTLSCSPISGHRSVSWYQQTPGQGLQFLFEYFSETQRNKGNFPGRFSGRQFSNSRSEMNVSTLELGDSALYLCASSPGHQSSGANVLTFGAGSRLTVL.

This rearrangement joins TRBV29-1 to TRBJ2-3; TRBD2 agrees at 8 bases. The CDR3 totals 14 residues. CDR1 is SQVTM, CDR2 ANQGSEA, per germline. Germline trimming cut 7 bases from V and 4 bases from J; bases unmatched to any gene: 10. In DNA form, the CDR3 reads TGCAGCGCACGGGACTCCGGGGGGGCAGATACGCAGTATTTT. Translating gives CSARDSGGADTQYF.

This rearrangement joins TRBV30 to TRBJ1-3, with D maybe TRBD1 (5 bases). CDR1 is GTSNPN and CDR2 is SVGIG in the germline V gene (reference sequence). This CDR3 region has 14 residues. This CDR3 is CALTRTSSGNTIYF. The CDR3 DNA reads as TGTGCTTTGACACGGACAAGCTCTGGAAACACCATATATTTT. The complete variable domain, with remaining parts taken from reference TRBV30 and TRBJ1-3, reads SQTIHQWPATLVQPVGSPLSLECTVEGTSNPNLYWYRQAAGRGLQLLFYSVGIGQISSEVPQNLSASRPQDRQFILSSKKLLLSDSGFYLCALTRTSSGNTIYFGEGSWLTVV.

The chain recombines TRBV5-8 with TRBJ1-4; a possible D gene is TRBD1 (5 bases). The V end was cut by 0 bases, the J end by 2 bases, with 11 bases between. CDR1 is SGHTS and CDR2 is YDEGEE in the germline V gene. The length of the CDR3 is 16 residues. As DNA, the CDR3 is TGTGCCAGCAGCTTGGGGGCCCGGGGGACTAATGAAAAACTGTTTTTT. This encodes CASSLGARGTNEKLFF.

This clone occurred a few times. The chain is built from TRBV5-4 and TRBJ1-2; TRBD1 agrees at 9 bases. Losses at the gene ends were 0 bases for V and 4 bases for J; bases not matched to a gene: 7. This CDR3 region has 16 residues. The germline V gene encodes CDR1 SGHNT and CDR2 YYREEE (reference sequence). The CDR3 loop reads CASSLADRGPSYGYTF. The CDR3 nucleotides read TGTGCCAGCAGCTTGGCGGACAGGGGACCGAGCTATGGCTACACCTTC.

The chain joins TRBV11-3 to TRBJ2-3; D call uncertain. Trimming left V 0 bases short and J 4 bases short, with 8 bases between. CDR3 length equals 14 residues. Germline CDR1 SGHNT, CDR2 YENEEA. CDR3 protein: CASSLDQRADTQYF. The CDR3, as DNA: TGTGCCAGCAGCTTAGATCAACGTGCAGATACGCAGTATTTT.

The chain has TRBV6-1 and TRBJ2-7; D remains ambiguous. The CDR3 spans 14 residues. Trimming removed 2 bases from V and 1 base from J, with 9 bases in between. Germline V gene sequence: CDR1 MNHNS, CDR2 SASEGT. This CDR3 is CASSERVASYEQYF. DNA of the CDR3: TGTGCCAGCAGTGAAAGAGTTGCGTCCTACGAGCAGTACTTC.

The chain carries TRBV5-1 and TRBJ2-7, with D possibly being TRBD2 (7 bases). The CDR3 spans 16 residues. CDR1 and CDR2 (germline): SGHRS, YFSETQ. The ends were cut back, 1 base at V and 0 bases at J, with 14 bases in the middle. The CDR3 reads CASSLYGGLSSYEQYF. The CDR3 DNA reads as TGCGCCAGCAGCTTGTACGGGGGGCTAAGCTCCTACGAGCAGTACTTC.

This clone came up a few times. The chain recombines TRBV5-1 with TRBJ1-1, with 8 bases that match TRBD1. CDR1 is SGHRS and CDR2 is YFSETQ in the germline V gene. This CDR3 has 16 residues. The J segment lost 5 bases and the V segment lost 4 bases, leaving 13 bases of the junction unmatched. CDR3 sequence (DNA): TGCGCCAGCAGCATGACAGGGGCCAATCGGAGAACTGAAGCTTTCTTT. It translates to CASSMTGANRRTEAFF.

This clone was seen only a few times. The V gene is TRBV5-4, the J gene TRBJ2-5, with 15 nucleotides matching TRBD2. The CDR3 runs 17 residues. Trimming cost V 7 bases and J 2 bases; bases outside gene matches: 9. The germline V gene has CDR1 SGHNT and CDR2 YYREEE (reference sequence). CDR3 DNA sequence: TGTGCCAGCCACACTGGGGGACTAGCGGGGGGTCAAGAGACCCAGTACTTC. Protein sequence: CASHTGGLAGGQETQYF. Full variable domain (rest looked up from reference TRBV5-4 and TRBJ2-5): ETGVTQSPTHLIKTRGQQVTLRCSSQSGHNTVSWYQQALGQGPQFIFQYYREEENGRGNFPPRFSGLQFPNYSSELNVNALELDDSALYLCASHTGGLAGGQETQYFGPGTRLLVL.

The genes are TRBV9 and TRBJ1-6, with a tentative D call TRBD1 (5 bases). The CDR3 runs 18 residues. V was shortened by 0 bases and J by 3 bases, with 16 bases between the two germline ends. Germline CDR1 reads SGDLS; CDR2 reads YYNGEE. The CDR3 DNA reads TGTGCCAGCAGCGTAGATCTCCCCGGGGACCTCTATAATTCACCCCTCCACTTT. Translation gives CASSVDLPGDLYNSPLHF. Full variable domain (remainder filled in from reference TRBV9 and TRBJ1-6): DSGVTQTPKHLITATGQRVTLRCSPRSGDLSVYWYQQSLDQGLQFLIQYYNGEERAKGNILERFSAQQFPDLHSELNLSSLELGDSALYFCASSVDLPGDLYNSPLHFGNGTRLTVT.

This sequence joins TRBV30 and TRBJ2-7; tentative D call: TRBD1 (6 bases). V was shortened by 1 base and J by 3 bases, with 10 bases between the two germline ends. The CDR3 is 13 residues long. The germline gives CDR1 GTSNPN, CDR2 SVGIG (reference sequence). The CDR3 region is CAWSEQGHYEQYF. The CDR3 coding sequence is TGTGCCTGGAGTGAACAGGGACACTACGAGCAGTACTTC. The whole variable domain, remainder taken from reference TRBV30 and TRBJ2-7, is SQTIHQWPATLVQPVGSPLSLECTVEGTSNPNLYWYRQAAGRGLQLLFYSVGIGQISSEVPQNLSASRPQDRQFILSSKKLLLSDSGFYLCAWSEQGHYEQYFGPGTRLTVT.

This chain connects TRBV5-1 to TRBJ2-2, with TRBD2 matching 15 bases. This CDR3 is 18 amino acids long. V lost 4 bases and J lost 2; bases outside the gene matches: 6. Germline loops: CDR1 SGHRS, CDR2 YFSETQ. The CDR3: CASSILGLAGGNTGELFF. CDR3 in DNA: TGCGCCAGCAGCATATTGGGACTAGCGGGAGGTAACACCGGGGAGCTGTTTTTT. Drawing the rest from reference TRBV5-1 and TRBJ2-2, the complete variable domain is KAGVTQTPRYLIKTRGQQVTLSCSPISGHRSVSWYQQTPGQGLQFLFEYFSETQRNKGNFPGRFSGRQFSNSRSEMNVSTLELGDSALYLCASSILGLAGGNTGELFFGEGSRLTVL.

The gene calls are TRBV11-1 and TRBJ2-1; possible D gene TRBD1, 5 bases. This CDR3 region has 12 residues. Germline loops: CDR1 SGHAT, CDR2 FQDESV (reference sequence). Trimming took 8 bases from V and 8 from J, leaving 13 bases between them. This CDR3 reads CASSPTVHEQFF. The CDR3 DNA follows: TGTGCCAGCTCACCGACAGTTCATGAGCAGTTCTTC.

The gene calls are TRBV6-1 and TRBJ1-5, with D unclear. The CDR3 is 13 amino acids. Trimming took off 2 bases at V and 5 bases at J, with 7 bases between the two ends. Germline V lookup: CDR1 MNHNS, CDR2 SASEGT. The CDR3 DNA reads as TGTGCCAGCAGTGAATTCCGTCATCAGCCCCAGCATTTT. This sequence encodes CASSEFRHQPQHF.

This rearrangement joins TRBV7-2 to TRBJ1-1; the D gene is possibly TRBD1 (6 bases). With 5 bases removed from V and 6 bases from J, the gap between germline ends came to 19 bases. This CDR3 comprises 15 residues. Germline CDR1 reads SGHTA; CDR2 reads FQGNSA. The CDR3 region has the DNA TGTGCCAGCAGCCAGACAGGTCCACCGTCCCCTGAAGCTTTCTTT. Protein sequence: CASSQTGPPSPEAFF.

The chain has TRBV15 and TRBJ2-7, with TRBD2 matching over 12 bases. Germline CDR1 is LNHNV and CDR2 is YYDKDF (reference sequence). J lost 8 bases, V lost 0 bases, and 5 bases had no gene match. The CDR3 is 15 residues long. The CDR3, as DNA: TGTGCCACCAGCAGAGATCTAGCGGGAGGGGGTAAGCAGTACTTC. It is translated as CATSRDLAGGGKQYF.

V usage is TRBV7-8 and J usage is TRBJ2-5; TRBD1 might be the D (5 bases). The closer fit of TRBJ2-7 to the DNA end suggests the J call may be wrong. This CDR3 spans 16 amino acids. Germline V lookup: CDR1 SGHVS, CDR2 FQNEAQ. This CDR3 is CASSLTVVGLNYEQYF. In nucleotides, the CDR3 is TGTGCCAGCAGCTTAACGGTAGTGGGGCTAAATTACGAGCAGTACTTC.

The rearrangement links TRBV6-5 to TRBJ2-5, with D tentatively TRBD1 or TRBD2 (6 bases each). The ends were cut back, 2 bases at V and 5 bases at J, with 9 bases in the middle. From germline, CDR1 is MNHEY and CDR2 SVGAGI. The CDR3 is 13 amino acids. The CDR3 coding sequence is TGTGCCAGCAGTTACGGGGGGCGCGAGACCCAGTACTTC. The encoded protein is CASSYGGRETQYF.

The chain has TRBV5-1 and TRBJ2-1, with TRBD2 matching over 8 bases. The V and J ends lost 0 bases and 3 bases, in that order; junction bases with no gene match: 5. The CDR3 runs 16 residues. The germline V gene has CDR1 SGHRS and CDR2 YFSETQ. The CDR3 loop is CASSLESGRSYNEQFF. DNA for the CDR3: TGCGCCAGCAGCTTGGAGAGCGGGAGAAGCTACAATGAGCAGTTCTTC.

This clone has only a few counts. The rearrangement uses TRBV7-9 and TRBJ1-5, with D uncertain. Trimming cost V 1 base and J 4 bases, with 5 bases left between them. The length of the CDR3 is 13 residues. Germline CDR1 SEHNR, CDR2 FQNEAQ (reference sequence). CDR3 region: CASSLVGNQPQHF. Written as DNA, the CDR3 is TGTGCCAGCAGCTTAGTAGGGAATCAGCCCCAGCATTTT.

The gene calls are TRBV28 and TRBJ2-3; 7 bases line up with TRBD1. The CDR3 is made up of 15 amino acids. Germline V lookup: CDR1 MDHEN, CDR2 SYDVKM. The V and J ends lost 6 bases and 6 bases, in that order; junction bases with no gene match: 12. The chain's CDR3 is CASRPPGTVKDTQYF. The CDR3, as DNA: TGTGCCAGCAGACCCCCGGGGACAGTTAAGGATACGCAGTATTTT.

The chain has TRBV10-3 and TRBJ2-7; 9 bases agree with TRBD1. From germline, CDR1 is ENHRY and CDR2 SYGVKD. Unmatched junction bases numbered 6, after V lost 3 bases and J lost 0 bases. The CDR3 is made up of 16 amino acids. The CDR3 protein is CAISDPGQGYSYEQYF. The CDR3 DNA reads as TGTGCCATCAGTGATCCCGGACAGGGGTACTCCTACGAGCAGTACTTC.

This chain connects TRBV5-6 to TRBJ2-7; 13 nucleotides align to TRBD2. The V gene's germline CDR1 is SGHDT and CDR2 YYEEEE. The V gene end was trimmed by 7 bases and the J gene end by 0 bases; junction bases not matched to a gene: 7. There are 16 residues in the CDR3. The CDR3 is CASQGLAGPSSYEQYF. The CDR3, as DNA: TGTGCCAGCCAGGGACTAGCGGGGCCAAGCTCCTACGAGCAGTACTTC.